The clone carrying this T cell receptor (beta chain) was seen once. Its antigen is not known. This CDR3 region has 15 residues. Trimming cost V 5 bases and J 4 bases; bases outside gene matches: 9. Germline V CDR1 and CDR2: MNHEY, SMNVEV (reference sequence). This record comes from a study of cytomegalovirus exposure and HLA in healthy donors. Study observations and caveats: Most TCR sequences were seen very rarely across donors, but some public TCRs occurred in many. A later analysis by the authors found several of the most significant clusters apparently linked to common viral pathogens. Researchers reportedly found TCR beta sequences accurately predicted most subjects' HLA-A and HLA-B alleles.

Primers: 60 Vbeta forward and 13 Jbeta reverse. The method was immunoSEQ multiplex PCR; TCRdb's version includes in-frame clones alone and lacks a portion of them. Among 70,000 to 80,000 clones listed, 82% were seen once. The chain employs TRBV27 and TRBJ2-7, with 9 bases identical to TRBD1. The clonotype was recovered from a man aged 18 to 30 in good health and CMV-seronegative. The specimen sequenced was PBMCs. Here the CDR3 DNA reads TGTGCCAGCAGTGCCTGGACAGGGGACTTTTACGAGCAGTACTTC. Translation gives CASSAWTGDFYEQYF.